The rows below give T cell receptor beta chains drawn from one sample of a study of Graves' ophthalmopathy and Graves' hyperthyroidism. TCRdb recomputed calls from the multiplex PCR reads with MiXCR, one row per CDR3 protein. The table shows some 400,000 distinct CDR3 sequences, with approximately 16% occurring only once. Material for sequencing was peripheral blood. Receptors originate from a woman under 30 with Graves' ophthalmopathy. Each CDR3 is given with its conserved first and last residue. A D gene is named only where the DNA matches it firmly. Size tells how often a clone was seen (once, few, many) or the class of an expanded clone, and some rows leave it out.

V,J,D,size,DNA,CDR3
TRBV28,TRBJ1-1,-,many,TGTGCCAGCAGTCCTGAAGGGCTTGGGGACACTGAAGCTTTCTTT,CASSPEGLGDTEAFF
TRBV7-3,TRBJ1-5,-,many,TGTGCCAGCAGCTCCTTCGGGGGAGGTGGGGGGGGTTTCAATCAGCCCCAGCATTTT,CASSSFGGGGGGFNQPQHF
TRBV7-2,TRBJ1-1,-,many,TGTGCCAGCAGCCCCCTGGGTGGGAACACTGAAGCTTTCTTT,CASSPLGGNTEAFF
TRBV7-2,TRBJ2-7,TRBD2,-,TGTGCCAGCAGCTTAGCCGGACTAGCGGGAGGTTCCTACGAGCAGTACTTC,CASSLAGLAGGSYEQYF
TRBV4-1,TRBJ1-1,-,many,TGCGCCAGCAGCCGAGAGGGGATGAACACTGAAGCTTTCTTT,CASSREGMNTEAFF
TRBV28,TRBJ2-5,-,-,TGTGCCAGCAGTTTACCCCCGAACCAAGAGACCCAGTACTTC,CASSLPPNQETQYF
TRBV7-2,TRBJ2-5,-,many,TGTGCCAGCAGCTTATACAAGGCTAGGACCGAGACCCAGTACTTC,CASSLYKARTETQYF
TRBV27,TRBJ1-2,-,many,TGTGCCAGCAGGGAGGGCTATAACTATGGCTACACCTTC,CASREGYNYGYTF
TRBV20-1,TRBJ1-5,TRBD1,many,TGCAGTGCTAGAGATCCGGGACAGGCTGGCAATCAGCCCCAGCATTTT,CSARDPGQAGNQPQHF
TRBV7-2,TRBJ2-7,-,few,TGTGCCAGCAGCCTAACCGGACAGCGCTCCTACGAGCAGTACTTC,CASSLTGQRSYEQYF
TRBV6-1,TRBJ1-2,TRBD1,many,TGTGCCAGCAGTCAAATAACAGGGGAGTGGGACTATGGCTACACCTTC,CASSQITGEWDYGYTF
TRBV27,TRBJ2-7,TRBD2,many,TGTGCCAGCAGGGGGGAGCGGGGGCGCGAGCAGTACTTC,CASRGERGREQYF
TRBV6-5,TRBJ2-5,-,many,TGTGCCAGCAGTTACTACCGCAGGCCTGGGGAGACCCAGTACTTC,CASSYYRRPGETQYF
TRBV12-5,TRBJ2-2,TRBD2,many,TGTGCTAGTGGTTTGTTTCAACACCGGATAGGGACTAGCGGCGGGGAGCTGTTTTTT,CASGLFQHRIGTSGGELFF
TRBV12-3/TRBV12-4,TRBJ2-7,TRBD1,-,TGTGCCAGCACGCTCACAGGGGCCCTCGGGAACGAGCAGTACTTC,CASTLTGALGNEQYF
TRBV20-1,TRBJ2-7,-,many,TGCAGTACTAGAGGTCGGGGCCCCTACGAGCAGTACTTC,CSTRGRGPYEQYF
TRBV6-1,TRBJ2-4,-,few,TGTGCCAGCAGTGACCACCCTAACGGGGCAGAAAACATTCAGTACTTC,CASSDHPNGAENIQYF
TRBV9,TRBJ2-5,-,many,TGTGCCAGCAGCGAGACCCTGTCGGGCAGGGAGGAGACCCAGTACTTC,CASSETLSGREETQYF
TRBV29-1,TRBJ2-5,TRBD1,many,TGCAGCGGAGGGACAGGGGGAGAGACCCAGTACTTC,CSGGTGGETQYF
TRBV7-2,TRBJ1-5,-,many,TGTGCCAGCAGCCCAGGGGCAGGGAAAGGACAGCCCCAGCATTTT,CASSPGAGKGQPQHF
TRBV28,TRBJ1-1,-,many,TGTGCCAGCAGTTTGGAAGCGAACACTGAAGCTTTCTTT,CASSLEANTEAFF
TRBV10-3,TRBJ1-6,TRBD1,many,TGTGCCATCAGTGAGTCGATCTGGGCAGGGGGTTCACCCCTCCACTTT,CAISESIWAGGSPLHF
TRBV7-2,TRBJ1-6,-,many,TGTGCCAGCAGCCCAAGGGGGGGTTCACCCCTCCACTTT,CASSPRGGSPLHF
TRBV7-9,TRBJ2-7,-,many,TGTGCCAGCAGCTTAGCGGGGGGGCCGTACTACGAGCAGTACTTC,CASSLAGGPYYEQYF
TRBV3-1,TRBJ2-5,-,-,TGTGCCAGCAGCCCGACGGCAGGCCAAGAGACCCAGTACTTC,CASSPTAGQETQYF
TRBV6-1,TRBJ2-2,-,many,TGTGCCAGCACTCTCCTTGAGGCAGGACGAACCGGGGAGCTGTTTTTT,CASTLLEAGRTGELFF
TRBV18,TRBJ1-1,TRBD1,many,TGTGCCAGCTCACCGACAGAGGACAGGGGATGGACTGAAGCTTTCTTT,CASSPTEDRGWTEAFF
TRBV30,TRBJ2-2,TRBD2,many,TGTGCCTGGAGCGGGAGGGAGAACGGGGAGCTGTTTTTT,CAWSGRENGELFF
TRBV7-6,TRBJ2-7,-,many,TGTGCCAGCAGCTTAGAGGGGGGGGCCTACGAGCAGTACTTC,CASSLEGGAYEQYF
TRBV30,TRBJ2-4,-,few,TGTGCCTGGTGGACTGAAGGGCTCTTC,CAWWTEGLF
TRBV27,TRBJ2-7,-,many,TGTGCCAGCAGTTTTGAGTCTGGTTACGAGCAGTACTTC,CASSFESGYEQYF
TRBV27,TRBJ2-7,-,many,TGTGCCAGCAGTTTATCAGGGAGAAATCTACCCCGCTACGAGCAGTACTTC,CASSLSGRNLPRYEQYF
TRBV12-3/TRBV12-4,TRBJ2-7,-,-,TGTGCCAGCAGCCCTAGGACAGAAGCCTACGAGCACTGCTTC,CASSPRTEAYEHCF
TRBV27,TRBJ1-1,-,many,TGTGCCAGCAGTCTACTGGACAGAGCCACTGAAGCTTTCTTT,CASSLLDRATEAFF
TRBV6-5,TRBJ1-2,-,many,TGTGCCAGCAGAGGGAGGGCAGAGACTACTAACTATGGCTACACCTTC,CASRGRAETTNYGYTF
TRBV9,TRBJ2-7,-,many,TGTGCCAGCAGCGTAGGTGCGACGCAGCCCTACGAGCAGTACTTC,CASSVGATQPYEQYF
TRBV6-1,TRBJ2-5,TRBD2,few,TGTGCCAGCAGTGGAATAGCGGGAGCGGTAGAGACCCAGTACTTC,CASSGIAGAVETQYF
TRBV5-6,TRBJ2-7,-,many,TGTGCCAGCAGCTTTAAATGGATTGACCGGGGGTGGTACGAGCAGTACTTC,CASSFKWIDRGWYEQYF
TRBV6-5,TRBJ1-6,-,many,TGTGCCAGCAGTTACTTACCCGGAAGCTCCTATAATTCACCCCTCCACTTT,CASSYLPGSSYNSPLHF